Listed here are 13 T cell receptor beta chains from one sample, sequenced in a study of blood T cell repertoires in COVID-19 (dated by TCRdb to 2018 to 2020). The library was generated by the immunoSEQ multiplex PCR assay. The source is immuneACCESS, and TCRdb retained only in-frame sequences with V and J called. Part of the clones is not carried over; for the studies checked, unresolved V genes explain less than half of this, and the remainder is unexplained. In all, the sample holds around 430,000 clones, and about 87% of those were seen once. The ten largest account for over 9.5% of the sample. Specimen: peripheral blood. Every receptor here comes from a woman aged 50 to 60 with COVID-19, enrolled during active disease.

The V call is TRBV19, the J call TRBJ1-5, with 7 bases aligning to TRBD1. Trimming removed 5 bases from V and 7 bases from J; junction bases left unmatched: 8. The CDR3 extends over 14 amino acids. Germline V gene lookup returns CDR1 LNHDA and CDR2 SQIVND (reference sequence). The CDR3 region is CASSASGGKQPQHF. CDR3 DNA: TGTGCCAGTAGTGCTTCAGGGGGAAAACAGCCCCAGCATTTT.

The chain employs TRBV5-1 and TRBJ1-2, with TRBD1 matching 7 bases. The germline CDR1 and CDR2 sequences are SGHRS and YFSETQ. J was trimmed by 6 bases and V by 2 bases; bases with no gene match: 10. The CDR3 is 15 amino acids. The CDR3 here is CASSFNTGTDNGYTF. The CDR3 nucleotides are TGCGCCAGCAGCTTCAATACCGGGACAGACAATGGCTACACCTTC.

This chain uses TRBV11-2 with TRBJ2-7; 7 positions match TRBD2. J gave up 5 bases and V 2 bases, and 9 bases lay outside the gene matches. CDR1 SGHAT and CDR2 FQNNGV come from the germline V gene. The CDR3 totals 15 residues. The CDR3 here is CASSLPSGSGDEQYF. The DNA of the CDR3 is TGTGCCAGCAGCTTACCCTCAGGCAGCGGGGACGAGCAGTACTTC.

This chain uses TRBV15 with TRBJ1-6; TRBD1 is a possible D gene (5 bases). Germline V gene data show CDR1 as LNHNV and CDR2 as YYDKDF (reference sequence). The V end was cut by 1 base, the J end by 7 bases, with 8 bases between. CDR3 length: 14 amino acids. The CDR3 is CATSRAGVNSPLHF. In DNA form, the CDR3 reads TGTGCCACCAGCAGAGCGGGGGTGAATTCACCCCTCCACTTT.

This clone was detected only once. CDR3 in amino acids: CASSLLGQGGATNEKLFF. The CDR3 bases are TGTGCCAGCAGCCTACTCGGACAGGGGGGAGCAACTAATGAAAAACTGTTTTTT. The chain carries TRBV2 and TRBJ1-4; 10 bases map to TRBD1. The CDR3 covers 18 residues. The germline CDR1 and CDR2 sequences are SNHLY and FYNNEI. Trimming at V came to 6 bases and at J to 0 bases, leaving 10 bases not matched to a gene.

The V gene is TRBV30, the J gene TRBJ2-7; possible D gene TRBD2, 7 bases. V dropped 0 bases and J dropped 4 bases, with 13 bases sitting between them. Per the germline V gene, CDR1 is GTSNPN and CDR2 is SVGIG (reference sequence). The CDR3 sequence is 14 residues long. CDR3 amino acids: CAWSVGRGPYEQYF. The CDR3 DNA sequence: TGTGCCTGGAGTGTAGGGCGGGGGCCTTACGAGCAGTACTTC.

The chain's CDR3 is CASSLLDVYNEQFF. The CDR3, as DNA: TGTGCCAGCAGCCTCCTAGATGTCTACAATGAGCAGTTCTTC. The genes are TRBV11-2 and TRBJ2-1; D is uncertain. This CDR3 spans 14 amino acids. V lost 5 bases to trimming and J lost 3 bases, with 11 bases between them. CDR1 is SGHAT and CDR2 is FQNNGV in the germline V gene.

This chain joins TRBV9 and TRBJ1-2; 8 bases align to TRBD1. This CDR3 region has 16 residues. From germline, CDR1 is SGDLS and CDR2 YYNGEE. The trim removed 4 bases at V and 5 bases at J, leaving 13 bases unmatched. The CDR3 loop reads CASSQTGQGSGYGYTF. The CDR3, as DNA: TGTGCCAGCAGCCAAACCGGACAGGGCAGTGGGTATGGCTACACCTTC. The full variable domain, rest sourced from reference TRBV9 and TRBJ1-2, is DSGVTQTPKHLITATGQRVTLRCSPRSGDLSVYWYQQSLDQGLQFLIQYYNGEERAKGNILERFSAQQFPDLHSELNLSSLELGDSALYFCASSQTGQGSGYGYTFGSGTRLTVV.

The chain joins TRBV18 to TRBJ1-3; D not certain. CDR3 length: 18 residues. From germline, CDR1 is KGHSH and CDR2 LQKENI. V shed 2 bases and J shed 0 bases, with 17 bases lying between them. CDR3 region: CASSPRSSGGGSGNTIYF. CDR3 nucleotides: TGTGCCAGCTCACCAAGGTCTTCGGGAGGAGGCTCTGGAAACACCATATATTTT.

V and J are TRBV27 and TRBJ2-7; no firm D call. The CDR3 contains 13 residues. Germline assignment: CDR1 MNHEY and CDR2 SMNVEV (reference sequence). V was cut by 3 bases and J by 4 bases, with 10 bases left in between. CDR3 amino acids: CASSFGAGYEQYF. CDR3 nucleotide sequence: TGTGCCAGCAGTTTCGGAGCCGGGTACGAGCAGTACTTC.

The J gene is TRBJ2-2, the V gene TRBV7-8; 9 bases line up with TRBD1. CDR3 length equals 16 residues. The V gene's germline CDR1 is SGHVS and CDR2 FQNEAQ. Trimming removed 2 bases from V and 5 bases from J; junction bases left unmatched: 6. The CDR3 reads CASSLPRTGDTGELFF. CDR3 in DNA: TGTGCCAGCAGCTTACCCAGGACAGGGGATACCGGGGAGCTGTTTTTT.

The chain carries TRBV14 and TRBJ2-5; 7 bases agree with TRBD1. The CDR3 has 14 amino acids. After removal of 4 bases from V and 3 bases from J, the junction contained 5 bases not matched to a gene. From germline, CDR1 is SGHDN and CDR2 FVKESK. The CDR3 bases are TGTGCCAGCAGCCTTTTAGGGACAGAAGAGACCCAGTACTTC. Translated: CASSLLGTEETQYF.

A remark on this clone: In the same sample, other DNA sequences code for this CDR3. The genes are TRBV10-3 and TRBJ2-7; D gene uncertain. Germline V gene sequence: CDR1 ENHRY, CDR2 SYGVKD. V was clipped by 2 bases and J by 2 bases, with 4 bases between them. The CDR3 covers 12 residues. The CDR3 DNA is TGTGCCATCAGTGAGGCAGCCTACGAGCAGTACTTC. Translated: CAISEAAYEQYF.